The clone carrying this T cell receptor beta chain appeared once. The data originate from a study of blood T cell repertoires in COVID-19. The repertoire was sequenced with immunoSEQ multiplex PCR; TCRdb's copy has only in-frame clones and lacks some. The sample includes about 260,000 clones, around 88% of them seen just once. The length of the CDR3 is 16 residues. Trimming stripped 5 bases from V and 4 bases from J, with 17 bases between. Germline V gene data show CDR1 as MNHEY and CDR2 as SMNVEV (reference sequence). Sequenced input: PBMCs or T cells enriched from blood (not recorded which). The origin of this receptor is a woman between 40 and 55 years old with acute COVID-19. The chain recombines TRBV27 with TRBJ1-4, with unresolved D. The CDR3 region has the DNA TGTGCCAGCAGTCAACCCCTCCTGTCGGTTAATGAAAAACTGTTTTTT. Its protein product is CASSQPLLSVNEKLFF. The full variable domain, completed using reference TRBV27 and TRBJ1-4, is EAQVTQNPRYLITVTGKKLTVTCSQNMNHEYMSWYRQDPGLGLRQIYYSMNVEVTDKGDVPEGYKVSRKEKRNFPLILESPSPNQTSLYFCASSQPLLSVNEKLFFGSGTQLSVL.